A single TCR beta chain is shown here with its context. The data are from a study of blood T cell repertoires in COVID-19. On the study more broadly: Whether acute or convalescent, the COVID-19 samples came from the United States, Italy and Spain.

Germline V CDR1 and CDR2: MGHRA, YSYEKL. Between the trimmed V and J ends, which lost 1 base and 6 bases, there was a span of 9 bases. This CDR3 comprises 13 residues. Sequencing was performed with immunoSEQ multiplex PCR; in TCRdb, only in-frame clones are kept and a portion is missing. The sample has some 200,000 clones; 90% to 95% are singletons. The sequence was obtained from a man aged 25 to 45 with COVID-19, enrolled during active disease. The chain joins TRBV4-1 to TRBJ1-2, with D perhaps matching TRBD1 (5 bases). Specimen: peripheral blood. CDR3 sequence reads: CASSQVQGNGYTF. Here the CDR3 DNA reads TGCGCCAGCAGCCAAGTCCAGGGAAATGGCTACACCTTC.